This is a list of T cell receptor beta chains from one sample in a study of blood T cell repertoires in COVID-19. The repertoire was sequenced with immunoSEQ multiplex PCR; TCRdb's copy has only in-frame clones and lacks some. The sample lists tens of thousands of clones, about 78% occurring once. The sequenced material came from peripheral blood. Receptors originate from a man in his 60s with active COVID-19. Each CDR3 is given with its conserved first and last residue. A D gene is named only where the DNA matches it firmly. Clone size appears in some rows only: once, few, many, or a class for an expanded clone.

CDR3 protein: CASSFSRGSPLHF
CDR3 DNA: TGTGCCAGCAGTTTCTCTCGCGGTTCACCCCTCCACTTT
V gene: TRBV28
D gene: -
clone size: once
J gene: TRBJ1-6

CDR3 protein: CASLFTGTRNNEQYF
CDR3 DNA: TGCGCCAGCCTCTTTACGGGGACTAGGAACAACGAGCAGTACTTC
V gene: TRBV5-1
D gene: TRBD2
clone size: -
J gene: TRBJ2-7

CDR3 protein: CASSLAGLSAEAFF
CDR3 DNA: TGCGCCAGCAGCCTGGCGGGTCTGAGCGCTGAAGCTTTCTTT
V gene: TRBV5-1
D gene: -
clone size: -
J gene: TRBJ1-1

CDR3 protein: CASSSSGATGELFF
CDR3 DNA: TGTGCCAGCAGCTCCAGCGGTGCCACCGGGGAGCTGTTTTTT
V gene: TRBV14
D gene: -
clone size: once
J gene: TRBJ2-2

CDR3 protein: CASSMGGGEQFF
CDR3 DNA: TGTGCCAGTAGTATGGGCGGAGGTGAGCAGTTCTTC
V gene: TRBV19
D gene: -
clone size: few
J gene: TRBJ2-1

CDR3 protein: CASSRTYEQYF
CDR3 DNA: TGTGCCAGCAGCCGTACTTACGAGCAGTACTTC
V gene: TRBV28
D gene: -
clone size: -
J gene: TRBJ2-7

CDR3 protein: CASRGGQGYGYTF
CDR3 DNA: TGTGCCAGCAGGGGGGGACAGGGATACGGCTACACCTTC
V gene: TRBV6-5
D gene: TRBD1
clone size: -
J gene: TRBJ1-2

CDR3 protein: CATSLAGGPQETQYF
CDR3 DNA: TGTGCCACCTCCCTAGCGGGAGGGCCTCAAGAGACCCAGTACTTC
V gene: TRBV24-1
D gene: TRBD2
clone size: -
J gene: TRBJ2-5

CDR3 protein: CSARDNSKAFF
CDR3 DNA: TGCAGTGCTAGGGACAACTCTAAAGCTTTCTTT
V gene: TRBV20-1
D gene: -
clone size: -
J gene: TRBJ1-1

CDR3 protein: CASSQVGASYNEQFF
CDR3 DNA: TGCGCCAGCAGCCAAGTTGGGGCATCCTACAATGAGCAGTTCTTC
V gene: TRBV4-3
D gene: -
clone size: -
J gene: TRBJ2-1

CDR3 protein: CASSLVGSSYNEQFF
CDR3 DNA: TGCGCCAGCAGCTTGGTTGGGAGCTCCTACAATGAGCAGTTCTTC
V gene: TRBV5-1
D gene: -
clone size: -
J gene: TRBJ2-1

CDR3 protein: CSVLTESYGYTF
CDR3 DNA: TGCAGCGTTCTAACAGAAAGCTATGGCTACACCTTC
V gene: TRBV29-1
D gene: -
clone size: -
J gene: TRBJ1-2

CDR3 protein: CASSLAGPTEAFF
CDR3 DNA: TGTGCCAGCAGCTTAGCGGGGCCCACTGAAGCTTTCTTT
V gene: TRBV7-8
D gene: -
clone size: -
J gene: TRBJ1-1

CDR3 protein: CASSLQEGDGYTF
CDR3 DNA: TGTGCCAGCAGCTTACAGGAAGGCGATGGCTACACCTTC
V gene: TRBV6-2/TRBV6-3
D gene: -
clone size: -
J gene: TRBJ1-2

CDR3 protein: CASSQGVAGPSEQYF
CDR3 DNA: TGCGCCAGCAGCCAGGGGGTAGCGGGCCCCTCGGAGCAGTACTTC
V gene: TRBV4-1
D gene: TRBD2
clone size: few
J gene: TRBJ2-7

CDR3 protein: CSARVEAQYF
CDR3 DNA: TGCAGTGCTAGAGTCGAGGCCCAGTACTTC
V gene: TRBV20-1
D gene: -
clone size: -
J gene: TRBJ2-5

CDR3 protein: CASPKGDGPYEQYF
CDR3 DNA: TGTGCCAGCCCAAAGGGGGATGGCCCCTACGAGCAGTACTTC
V gene: TRBV6-5
D gene: -
clone size: once
J gene: TRBJ2-7

CDR3 protein: CASSLQGNTEAFF
CDR3 DNA: TGTGCCAGCAGTTTACAGGGAAACACTGAAGCTTTCTTT
V gene: TRBV27
D gene: -
clone size: -
J gene: TRBJ1-1

CDR3 protein: CASSQPGPYGYTF
CDR3 DNA: TGTGCCAGCAGCCAACCAGGGCCCTATGGCTACACCTTC
V gene: TRBV3-1/TRBV3-2
D gene: -
clone size: -
J gene: TRBJ1-2

CDR3 protein: CARTLLGDVHEQYF
CDR3 DNA: TGTGCCAGGACCCTACTGGGCGACGTGCACGAGCAGTACTTC
V gene: TRBV6-5
D gene: -
clone size: -
J gene: TRBJ2-7

CDR3 protein: CASSLRDNYNEQFF
CDR3 DNA: TGTGCTAGCAGTCTCCGGGACAACTACAATGAGCAGTTCTTC
V gene: TRBV7-7
D gene: -
clone size: -
J gene: TRBJ2-1

CDR3 protein: CASSIEGQYEQYF
CDR3 DNA: TGTGCCAGTAGTATTGAAGGACAGTACGAGCAGTACTTC
V gene: TRBV19
D gene: -
clone size: -
J gene: TRBJ2-7